These 22 T cell receptor beta chains were all obtained from the same sample, sequenced in a study of blood T cell repertoires in COVID-19. Produced via immunoSEQ multiplex PCR; TCRdb's table is partial and in-frame only. The sample consists of some 120,000 clones, around three quarters of them appearing once. Sequencing input: peripheral blood. The receptors come from a man aged 40-55 years with active or convalescent COVID-19.

The genes are TRBV5-6 and TRBJ2-1; 11 bases align to TRBD2. The V and J ends lost 1 base and 2 bases, in that order; junction bases with no gene match: 5. The CDR3 is 17 amino acids. CDR1 SGHDT and CDR2 YYEEEE come from the germline V gene. CDR3 in DNA: TGTGCCAGCAGCTTGCCTAGCGGGGGGCGGGCCTACAATGAGCAGTTCTTC. It specifies CASSLPSGGRAYNEQFF. The full variable domain, completed using reference TRBV5-6 and TRBJ2-1, is DAGVTQSPTHLIKTRGQQVTLRCSPKSGHDTVSWYQQALGQGPQFIFQYYEEEERQRGNFPDRFSGHQFPNYSSELNVNALLLGDSALYLCASSLPSGGRAYNEQFFGPGTRLTVL.

The rearrangement uses TRBV3-1 (or the pseudogene TRBV3-2) and TRBJ1-1; TRBD1 is a possible D gene (5 bases). Germline V lookup: CDR1 LGHDT, CDR2 YNNKEL (reference sequence). CDR3 length: 13 residues. V lost 6 bases and J 1 base, leaving 9 bases between the germline ends. The DNA of the CDR3 is TGTGCCAGCAGTTCGACAGCGAACACTGAAGCTTTCTTT. Encoded protein: CASSSTANTEAFF.

The rearrangement links TRBV11-3 to TRBJ2-1, with D unclear. Germline-derived CDR1 and CDR2 are SGHNT and YENEEA. The ends were cut back, 0 bases at V and 6 bases at J, with 3 bases in the middle. The CDR3 is 12 residues long. This CDR3 is CASSLDSNEQFF. The DNA for the CDR3 is TGTGCCAGCAGCTTAGACAGCAATGAGCAGTTCTTC.

This chain joins TRBV30 and TRBJ2-1; tentative D call: TRBD2 (5 bases). This CDR3 is built from 12 residues. Per germline, CDR1 GTSNPN and CDR2 SVGIG (reference sequence). V was clipped by 3 bases and J by 7 bases, with 10 bases between them. CDR3 coding DNA: TGTGCCTGGAGCGACTACAAAAATGAGCAGTTCTTC. This gives the protein CAWSDYKNEQFF.

This clone was seen a handful of times. For the CDR3, the DNA is TGTGCCATCAGAGACGGAGAAAGAACTGAAGCTTTCTTT. Protein sequence: CAIRDGERTEAFF. The V and J genes are TRBV10-3 and TRBJ1-1; D is ambiguous. The V end was cut by 6 bases, the J end by 5 bases, with 13 bases between. CDR1 and CDR2 from the germline V gene are ENHRY and SYGVKD. The CDR3 sequence is 13 residues long.

Notes on this clone: Other DNA sequences in the same sample also yield this CDR3. The chain is built from TRBV30 and TRBJ2-7; 12 bases align to TRBD2. Germline trimming cut 0 bases from V and 7 bases from J; bases unmatched to any gene: 4. CDR1 and CDR2 (germline): GTSNPN, SVGIG (reference sequence). CDR3 length equals 14 residues. The CDR3 DNA reads as TGTGCCTGGAGTGTCAAACTAGCGGGGGGAGAGCAGTACTTC. It encodes CAWSVKLAGGEQYF. Drawing the rest from reference TRBV30 and TRBJ2-7, the complete variable domain is SQTIHQWPATLVQPVGSPLSLECTVEGTSNPNLYWYRQAAGRGLQLLFYSVGIGQISSEVPQNLSASRPQDRQFILSSKKLLLSDSGFYLCAWSVKLAGGEQYFGPGTRLTVT.

This chain uses TRBV27 with TRBJ1-2; TRBD1 matches 9 bases. J lost 4 bases, V lost 0 bases, and 15 bases had no gene match. The germline V gene has CDR1 MNHEY and CDR2 SMNVEV (reference sequence). The CDR3 is 19 amino acids. This CDR3 reads CASSLSGDPGWDRAYGYTF. The CDR3 nucleotides are TGTGCCAGCAGTTTATCAGGGGATCCAGGTTGGGACAGGGCCTATGGCTACACCTTC.

The genes are TRBV12-5 and TRBJ2-1; D is ambiguous. The V end lost 1 base, the J end lost 7 bases, and 8 bases lay between the germline ends. The CDR3 consists of 13 residues. Germline V gives CDR1 LGHNT, CDR2 FRNRAP. CDR3 DNA sequence: TGTGCTAGTGGTTTGGGTTTAGTTAATGAGCAGTTCTTC. As protein: CASGLGLVNEQFF. The entire variable domain, with the rest obtained from reference TRBV12-5 and TRBJ2-1, is as follows: DARVTQTPRHKVTEMGQEVTMRCQPILGHNTVFWYRQTMMQGLELLAYFRNRAPLDDSGMPKDRFSAEMPDATLATLKIQPSEPRDSAVYFCASGLGLVNEQFFGPGTRLTVL.

The chain has TRBV19 and TRBJ1-1; no reliable D call. The ends were cut back, 2 bases at V and 4 bases at J, with 14 bases in the middle. CDR3 length equals 15 residues. The germline V gene encodes CDR1 LNHDA and CDR2 SQIVND (reference sequence). CDR3 sequence reads: CASSITGPRVTEAFF. CDR3 coding DNA: TGTGCCAGTAGTATAACTGGCCCTCGGGTCACTGAAGCTTTCTTT.

The gene calls are TRBV5-6 and TRBJ1-6, with D possibly matching TRBD1 (6 bases). V dropped 5 bases and J dropped 9 bases, with 12 bases sitting between them. Germline V gene data show CDR1 as SGHDT and CDR2 as YYEEEE. The CDR3 has 13 amino acids. The CDR3 nucleotides read TGTGCCAGCAGGCAGGACAGTGTTTCACCCCTCCACTTT. Translation: CASRQDSVSPLHF.

This rearrangement joins TRBV7-2 to TRBJ1-5; TRBD1 might be the D (5 bases). In germline, CDR1 is SGHTA, CDR2 FQGNSA. Trimming left V 1 base short and J 9 bases short, with 13 bases between. The CDR3 totals 14 residues. Here the CDR3 reads CASSLDSGARPQHF. The CDR3 DNA sequence: TGTGCCAGCAGCTTAGATTCTGGGGCTCGGCCCCAGCATTTT.

The chain has TRBV21-1 and TRBJ1-2; the table's D call TRBD1 went unverified against the DNA. TRBV21-1 is assigned pseudogene status. The CDR3 contains 16 residues. Here the CDR3 DNA reads TGTGCCAGCAGCAAAGAGTACAGGTCACTTAACTATGGCTACACCTTC. Amino acids: CASSKEYRSLNYGYTF.

The chain combines TRBV7-2 with TRBJ2-1, with D perhaps matching TRBD2 (5 bases). Deletions cut 0 bases from V and 7 bases from J, with 10 bases between. Germline CDR1 reads SGHTA; CDR2 reads FQGNSA. The CDR3 is made up of 14 amino acids. The CDR3 here is CASSLASGLNEQFF. As DNA, the CDR3 is TGTGCCAGCAGCTTAGCTTCGGGATTGAATGAGCAGTTCTTC.

The chain uses TRBV29-1 and TRBJ1-2; the D gene is possibly TRBD1 (5 bases). The CDR3 has 12 amino acids. The V end was cut by 1 base, the J end by 8 bases, with 11 bases between. The germline V gene encodes CDR1 SQVTM and CDR2 ANQGSEA. CDR3 in amino acids: CSVEGTPWGYTF. DNA of the CDR3: TGCAGCGTTGAAGGGACACCTTGGGGCTACACCTTC.

The CDR3 region is CASSATGGDYGYTF. The CDR3 DNA sequence: TGTGCCAGCTCAGCGACAGGGGGGGACTATGGCTACACCTTC. The V and J genes are TRBV18 and TRBJ1-2; TRBD1 aligns across 9 bases. Germline V gene sequence: CDR1 KGHSH, CDR2 LQKENI. With 5 bases clipped from V and 3 bases from J, the junction kept 4 bases outside the gene matches. This CDR3 is built from 14 residues.

This chain connects TRBV4-3 to TRBJ1-1; D perhaps matches TRBD1 (6 bases). V lost 2 bases and J 4 bases, leaving 14 bases between the germline ends. Germline values: CDR1 LGHNA, CDR2 YSLEER. This CDR3 spans 15 amino acids. The CDR3 DNA reads as TGCGCCAGCAGCCAATCCCTTAGGGGGGGCACTGAAGCTTTCTTT. It codes for CASSQSLRGGTEAFF.

This chain connects TRBV7-9 to TRBJ1-1, with a possible D match to TRBD1 (6 bases). CDR3 length: 11 residues. With 3 bases removed from V and 8 bases from J, the gap between germline ends came to 7 bases. CDR1 SEHNR and CDR2 FQNEAQ come from the germline V gene (reference sequence). The CDR3 protein is CASSFGQEAFF. The DNA for the CDR3 is TGTGCCAGCAGCTTCGGACAGGAAGCTTTCTTT.

J is TRBJ1-4 and V is TRBV19; no reliable D call. Germline-derived CDR1 and CDR2 are LNHDA and SQIVND (reference sequence). The V end was cut by 5 bases, the J end by 8 bases, with 12 bases between. This CDR3 spans 13 amino acids. Here the CDR3 reads CASSLGRWEKLFF. The CDR3 DNA follows: TGTGCCAGTAGTCTCGGGAGGTGGGAAAAACTGTTTTTT.

This chain joins TRBV9 and TRBJ2-7; tentative D call: TRBD2 (6 bases). The CDR3 has 16 amino acids. Germline CDR1 is SGDLS and CDR2 is YYNGEE. The V gene lost 3 bases and the J gene lost 2 bases, with 18 bases spanning the gap. CDR3 nucleotides: TGTGCCAGCAGCGGACGAGCGGGTGGGAAGACCTACGAGCAGTACTTC. This sequence encodes CASSGRAGGKTYEQYF. The entire variable domain, with the rest obtained from reference TRBV9 and TRBJ2-7, is as follows: DSGVTQTPKHLITATGQRVTLRCSPRSGDLSVYWYQQSLDQGLQFLIQYYNGEERAKGNILERFSAQQFPDLHSELNLSSLELGDSALYFCASSGRAGGKTYEQYFGPGTRLTVT.

The chain is built from TRBV10-1 and TRBJ1-1, with a tentative D call TRBD1 (6 bases). The V end lost 5 bases, the J end lost 1 base, and 8 bases lay between the germline ends. The CDR3 consists of 13 residues. CDR1 WNHNN and CDR2 SYGVQD come from the germline V gene (reference sequence). The CDR3 nucleotides are TGCGCCAGCAGTTTGGGGGCGAACACTGAAGCTTTCTTT. Encoded protein: CASSLGANTEAFF.

The chain links TRBV6-2 or TRBV6-3 to TRBJ2-1, with D perhaps TRBD2 (6 bases). CDR3 length: 16 amino acids. Looked up from germline, CDR1 is MNHEY and CDR2 is SVGEGT. V lost 2 bases and J lost 7, with 18 bases in between. The CDR3 nucleotides are TGTGCCAGCAGTTACGGGGCGGGGCCGTCTCAAAATGAGCAGTTCTTC. Translating gives CASSYGAGPSQNEQFF.

The CDR3 loop reads CAWSLPGNSGANVLTF. The CDR3 nucleotides are TGTGCCTGGAGTCTGCCAGGAAACTCTGGGGCCAACGTCCTGACTTTC. The genes are TRBV30 and TRBJ2-6, with D uncertain. The CDR3 loop spans 16 amino acids. Germline values: CDR1 GTSNPN, CDR2 SVGIG (reference sequence). V was clipped by 2 bases and J by 0 bases, with 11 bases between them.